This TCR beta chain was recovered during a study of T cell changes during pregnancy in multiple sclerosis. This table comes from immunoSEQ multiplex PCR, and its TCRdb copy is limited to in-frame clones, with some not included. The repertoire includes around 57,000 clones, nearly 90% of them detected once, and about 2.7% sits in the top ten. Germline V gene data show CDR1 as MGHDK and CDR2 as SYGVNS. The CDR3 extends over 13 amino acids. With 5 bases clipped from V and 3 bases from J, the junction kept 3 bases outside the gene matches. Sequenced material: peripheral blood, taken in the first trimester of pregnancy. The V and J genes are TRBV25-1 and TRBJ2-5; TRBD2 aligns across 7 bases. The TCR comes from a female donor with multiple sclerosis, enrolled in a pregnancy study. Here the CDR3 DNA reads TGTGCCAGCAGTTTGGGGGGGGAAGAGACCCAGTACTTC. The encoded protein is CASSLGGEETQYF.